This is a list of T cell receptor beta chains from one sample in a study of cytomegalovirus exposure and HLA in healthy donors. Some clones are missing from TCRdb's copy, which holds only in-frame ones; the method was immunoSEQ multiplex PCR. The sample includes 200,000 to 250,000 clones. Sequencing input: PBMCs. These TCRs come from a woman in her thirties in good health and CMV-seropositive. Each CDR3 is given with its conserved first and last residue. Fields, in order: D gene, J gene, V gene, CDR3 DNA, CDR3 protein. A D gene is named only where the DNA matches it firmly.

TRBD2,TRBJ2-2,TRBV11-3,TGTGCCAGCAGCCACCGCCCTAGCGGGAACACCGGGGAGCTGTTTTTT,CASSHRPSGNTGELFF
TRBD2,TRBJ2-1,TRBV2,TGTGCCAGCTTATATAGCGGGAGGGAAGATGAGCAGTTCTTC,CASLYSGREDEQFF
.,TRBJ2-7,TRBV6-1,TGTGCCAGCAGTGAGGGTTATGGGCACCTCTACGAGCAGTACTTC,CASSEGYGHLYEQYF
TRBD2,TRBJ2-4,TRBV7-2,TGTGCCAGCAGGTTTGGACTAGCGGGTACCAAAAACATTCAGTACTTC,CASRFGLAGTKNIQYF
.,TRBJ1-4,TRBV5-1,TGCGCCAGCAGCTTGTCGACAGGCGATGAAAAACTGTTTTTT,CASSLSTGDEKLFF
TRBD1,TRBJ1-4,TRBV2,TGTGCCAGCAGTCAGGACAGGATTAATGAAAAACTGTTTTTT,CASSQDRINEKLFF
.,TRBJ1-2,TRBV18,TGTGCCAGCTCTGTTGGGGTAGCGGGATATGGCTACACCTTC,CASSVGVAGYGYTF
.,TRBJ2-1,TRBV4-1,TGCGCCAGCAGCCAGGAGAGGGGGATTCAGTCTGAGCAGTTCTTC,CASSQERGIQSEQFF
.,TRBJ2-5,TRBV7-2,TGTGCCAGCAGCTTCGCCGGGTTGGGAGGAGAGACCCAGTACTTC,CASSFAGLGGETQYF
TRBD2,TRBJ2-3,TRBV11-3,TGTGCCATACTGGGGACTAGCGGGAGAACAGATACGCAGTATTTT,CAILGTSGRTDTQYF
.,TRBJ1-2,TRBV7-2,TGTGCCAGCAGCTGGGGGAGGGCGAACTTTAGGAACTATGGCTACACCTTC,CASSWGRANFRNYGYTF
.,TRBJ1-5,TRBV10-3,TGTGCCACCGGGGGGGAGGTTAATCAGCCCCAGCATTTT,CATGGEVNQPQHF
.,TRBJ2-3,TRBV6-1,TGTGCCACCTCCCCCGGGGGTACTGAAGTTACGCAGTATTTT,CATSPGGTEVTQYF
.,TRBJ2-5,TRBV5-6,TGTGCCAGCAGCTTGCAGATGACTCAAGAGACCCAGTACTTC,CASSLQMTQETQYF
.,TRBJ1-5,TRBV21-1,TGTGCCAGCAGCAAAGCTGCAGCTAGCTGCAATCAGCCCCAGCATTTT,CASSKAAASCNQPQHF
TRBD1,TRBJ2-7,TRBV29-1,TGCAGCGCTCGGACAGGGGGGTACGAGCAGTACTTC,CSARTGGYEQYF
.,TRBJ2-7,TRBV6-1,TGTGCCAGCAGTTATGGACAGACCTACGAGCAGTACTTC,CASSYGQTYEQYF
.,TRBJ1-6,TRBV9,TGTGCCAGCAGCGTATTCGGGCGAGGGAATAATTCACCCCTCCACTTT,CASSVFGRGNNSPLHF
TRBD1,TRBJ1-3,TRBV7-9,TGTGCCAGCAGCTTAGACACACCGACGGACAGGAGATATTTT,CASSLDTPTDRRYF
.,TRBJ2-3,TRBV25-1,TGTGCCAGCAGTAGCTCTCGCGGGGGCACAGATACGCAGTATTTT,CASSSSRGGTDTQYF
.,TRBJ1-1,TRBV13,TGTGCCAGCAGTCCTCGGGATGTGAACACTGAAGCTTTCTTT,CASSPRDVNTEAFF
.,TRBJ1-5,TRBV15,TGTGCCACCAGCGGAGCGGACATCTATAGCAATCAGCCCCAGCATTTT,CATSGADIYSNQPQHF
.,TRBJ2-4,TRBV6-1,TGTGCCAGCAGTGAATGGAGGGGCGCATCCAAAAACATTCAGTACTTC,CASSEWRGASKNIQYF
TRBD1,TRBJ2-5,TRBV7-2,TGTGCCAGCAGCTTAGTCTCGGGACAGGGGCAGGAGACCCAGTACTTC,CASSLVSGQGQETQYF
TRBD2,TRBJ2-3,TRBV11-2,TGTGCCAGCAGCTTAGCGGGAGGGCCGAGCACAGATACGCAGTATTTT,CASSLAGGPSTDTQYF
.,TRBJ1-5,TRBV6-5,TGTGCCAGCAGTCTACAGGGCTGGAATCAGCCCCAGCATTTT,CASSLQGWNQPQHF
TRBD2,TRBJ2-7,TRBV6-6,TGTGCCAGCAGGGATAGCGGGACCTACGAGCAGTACTTC,CASRDSGTYEQYF
.,TRBJ2-7,TRBV4-1,TGCGCCAGCAGCCAAGTTGGGGGACTCTCCTACGAGCAGTACTTC,CASSQVGGLSYEQYF
.,TRBJ1-1,TRBV11-2,TGTGCCAGCAGCTCGCAGGTAACTGAAGCTTTCTTT,CASSSQVTEAFF
TRBD2,TRBJ2-1,TRBV28,TGTGCCAGCAGTTTTACTAGCGGGATCCCCAATGAGCAGTTCTTC,CASSFTSGIPNEQFF
TRBD1,TRBJ1-2,TRBV9,TGTGCCAGCAGCCCCCAAAGTAGGGGGCCTGACTATGGCTACACCTTC,CASSPQSRGPDYGYTF
TRBD1,TRBJ2-3,TRBV7-9,TGTGCCAGCAGCACTAAGGGGGCCGGAGATACGCAGTATTTT,CASSTKGAGDTQYF
TRBD1,TRBJ2-4,TRBV15,TGTGCCACCAGCAGAGATCCGACAGGGAACGGGGACATTCAGTACTTC,CATSRDPTGNGDIQYF
TRBD2,TRBJ2-3,TRBV30,TGTGCCTGGCGTACTAGCGGGAGCACAGATACGCAGTATTTT,CAWRTSGSTDTQYF
.,TRBJ2-6,TRBV21-1,TGTGCCAGCAGCAAAGATCGGACAGGGTGTAGGCCTGGGGCCAACGTCCTGACTTTC,CASSKDRTGCRPGANVLTF
TRBD1,TRBJ1-4,TRBV11-2,TGTGCCAGCAGCAGACAGGGGCTCCTTCCAAATGAAAAACTGTTTTTT,CASSRQGLLPNEKLFF
TRBD2,TRBJ2-5,TRBV7-9,TGTGCCAGCAGCCCCTTCTGGAGCGGGAACCAAGAGACCCAGTACTTC,CASSPFWSGNQETQYF
.,TRBJ2-5,TRBV30,TGTGCCTGGAGGGAGGGGGGGGCAGGTGGGGAGACCCAGTACTTC,CAWREGGAGGETQYF
TRBD2,TRBJ2-1,TRBV19,TGTGCCAGTAGTATAGGGGTGACTAGCGGGATTTACAATGAGCAGTTCTTC,CASSIGVTSGIYNEQFF
.,TRBJ1-1,TRBV5-8,TGTGCCAGCACCAGAACGGGAACGAACACTGAAGCTTTCTTT,CASTRTGTNTEAFF
.,TRBJ2-7,TRBV6-5,TGTGCCAGCAGTGGCTACCAGCAGGACAGAGACGAGCAGTACTTC,CASSGYQQDRDEQYF
TRBD1,TRBJ2-5,TRBV7-7,TGTGCCAGCAGCACGATACCGGGACAGAGGGAGACCCAGTACTTC,CASSTIPGQRETQYF
.,TRBJ1-3,TRBV18,TGTGCCAGCTCACCGGAGCTTGGCGGAGCTGGAAACACCATATATTTT,CASSPELGGAGNTIYF
TRBD1,TRBJ1-4,TRBV7-9,TGTGCCAGCAGCTTAAAGAAAGGGACAGGGTATGAAAAACTGTTTTTT,CASSLKKGTGYEKLFF
TRBD1,TRBJ2-7,TRBV4-2,TGTGCCAGCAGCCAAGGGACAGGGGTGTTCTACGAGCAGTACTTC,CASSQGTGVFYEQYF
.,TRBJ1-5,TRBV7-2,TGTGCCAGCAGCTTAGTGCAGAGCAATCAGCCCCAGCATTTT,CASSLVQSNQPQHF
.,TRBJ1-2,TRBV7-6,TGTGCCAGCAGCTCCCCAGGGTGGGATGGCTACACCTTC,CASSSPGWDGYTF
.,TRBJ2-5,TRBV6-5,TGTGCCAGCAGTTACGGTGGGGGGGCGAAGACCCAGTACTTC,CASSYGGGAKTQYF
.,TRBJ1-2,TRBV5-4,TGTGCCAGCAGCTTGGCTGGGGGGTATGGCTACACCTTC,CASSLAGGYGYTF
.,TRBJ2-3,TRBV10-3,TGTGCCATCAGTGAGTCGGGGGGTTTCACAGATACGCAGTATTTT,CAISESGGFTDTQYF
.,TRBJ1-2,TRBV30,TGTGCCTGGAACGACTTAACAGGGAACTATGGCTACACCTTC,CAWNDLTGNYGYTF
TRBD1,TRBJ2-1,TRBV25-1,TGTGCCAGCAGTTTCCGGGACAGGGGGAACAATGAGCAGTTCTTC,CASSFRDRGNNEQFF